A selection of T cell receptor beta chains follows, all from one sample in a study of cytomegalovirus exposure and HLA in healthy donors. Clones were read by immunoSEQ multiplex PCR, and TCRdb kept only the in-frame ones, dropping some. This sample lists more than 90,000 clones; its ten largest clones have 3.7%. The sequencing sample was made of PBMCs. Every receptor here comes from a young man in good health and CMV-seronegative. CDR3s include the opening cysteine and the closing phenylalanine or tryptophan. A D gene is named only where the DNA matches it firmly.

TRBV6-5,TRBJ1-5,.,CASRLASNQPQHF,TGTGCCAGCAGGCTGGCTAGCAATCAGCCCCAGCATTTT
TRBV6-5,TRBJ1-2,.,CASSYGGWASYGYTF,TGTGCCAGCAGTTACGGAGGGTGGGCTAGCTATGGCTACACCTTC
TRBV6-1,TRBJ1-4,.,CASSDSWSEKLFF,TGTGCCAGCAGTGACAGTTGGAGTGAAAAACTGTTTTTT
TRBV5-4,TRBJ2-7,TRBD1,CASSPGQGGSGYEQYF,TGTGCCAGCAGTCCGGGACAGGGGGGTTCCGGGTACGAGCAGTACTTC
TRBV5-1,TRBJ2-2,TRBD2,CASSPGLAGGVTGELFF,TGCGCCAGCAGCCCCGGACTAGCGGGGGGAGTTACCGGGGAGCTGTTTTTT
TRBV6-5,TRBJ2-7,TRBD2,CASSYSGGDSYEQYF,TGTGCCAGCAGTTACTCGGGAGGGGACTCCTACGAGCAGTACTTC
TRBV5-4,TRBJ2-7,TRBD2,CASSKRAGGPYEQYF,TGTGCCAGCAGCAAACGGGCGGGGGGGCCCTACGAGCAGTACTTC
TRBV5-1,TRBJ2-3,.,CAGRETFPDTQYF,TGCGCCGGCAGGGAGACTTTCCCAGATACGCAGTATTTT
TRBV4-2,TRBJ1-4,.,CASSQDPPPERNEKLFF,TGTGCCAGCAGCCAAGATCCTCCACCCGAACGGAATGAAAAACTGTTTTTT
TRBV19,TRBJ1-5,TRBD1,CASSITQGARNQPQHF,TGTGCCAGTAGCATAACCCAGGGGGCGCGAAATCAGCCCCAGCATTTT
TRBV6-1,TRBJ1-2,TRBD1,CASSVRRGQGGIAF,TGTGCCAGCAGTGTTAGGCGGGGACAGGGGGGCATTGCCTTC
TRBV7-2,TRBJ2-7,TRBD1,CASSLDPGGTYEQYF,TGTGCCAGCAGCTTAGACCCAGGGGGTACCTACGAGCAGTACTTC
TRBV21-1,TRBJ1-1,.,CASSETGLNTEAFF,TGTGCCAGCAGCGAAACAGGACTGAACACTGAAGCTTTCTTT
TRBV5-6,TRBJ2-1,TRBD1,CASSRSDRAYEQFF,TGTGCCAGCAGCCGATCGGACAGGGCGTATGAGCAGTTCTTC
TRBV19,TRBJ1-6,.,CASSVALRGTSPLHF,TGTGCCAGTAGTGTCGCCCTCCGGGGGACCTCACCCCTCCACTTT
TRBV7-3,TRBJ1-1,TRBD1,CASSQNRGIMNTEAFF,TGTGCCAGCAGCCAGAACAGGGGGATCATGAACACTGAAGCTTTCTTT
TRBV10-3,TRBJ1-4,TRBD1,CAITDRGDEKLFF,TGTGCCATTACGGACAGGGGGGATGAAAAACTGTTTTTT
TRBV7-9,TRBJ2-7,TRBD1,CASSLGQGDPYEQYF,TGTGCCAGCAGCCTCGGACAGGGGGACCCCTACGAGCAGTACTTC
TRBV18,TRBJ2-7,TRBD1,CASSHPGTGAVYEQYF,TGTGCCAGCTCACATCCCGGGACAGGGGCCGTCTACGAGCAGTACTTC
TRBV1,TRBJ2-7,.,CTSSQAGEDSYEQYF,TGCACCAGCAGCCAAGCGGGGGAGGACTCCTACGAGCAGTACTTC
TRBV19,TRBJ1-1,TRBD1,CASSIGWDRESFFF,TGTGCCAGTAGTATAGGGTGGGACAGGGAAAGTTTCTTCTTT
TRBV5-1,TRBJ2-5,.,CASSLTALTETQYF,TGCGCCAGCAGCTTGACAGCCCTTACGGAGACCCAGTACTTC
TRBV13,TRBJ2-1,TRBD2,CASSLLGGGLYNEQFF,TGTGCCAGCAGCCTTCTGGGCGGGGGACTTTACAATGAGCAGTTCTTC
TRBV5-1,TRBJ2-7,TRBD1,CASSRTGAYEQYF,TGCGCCAGCAGCAGGACAGGGGCTTACGAGCAGTACTTC
TRBV18,TRBJ2-6,TRBD1,CASSWTGVESGANVLTF,TGTGCCAGCTCCTGGACAGGGGTGGAATCGGGGGCCAACGTCCTGACTTTC
TRBV7-9,TRBJ2-1,TRBD2,CASSLALAGTYNEQFF,TGTGCCAGCAGCTTAGCTCTAGCGGGGACCTACAATGAGCAGTTCTTC
TRBV9,TRBJ2-3,TRBD2,CASSVHSSGRTDTQYF,TGTGCCAGCAGCGTACACTCATCCGGGAGGACAGATACGCAGTATTTT
TRBV6-1,TRBJ2-2,TRBD1,CASKGQGSSGELFF,TGTGCCAGCAAAGGACAGGGGTCATCCGGGGAGCTGTTTTTT
TRBV19,TRBJ2-7,.,CASSIASGVRSGQYF,TGTGCCAGTAGTATAGCTTCAGGGGTACGTTCCGGGCAGTACTTC
TRBV5-1,TRBJ2-7,.,CASSTRPGLPPNEQYF,TGCGCCAGCAGCACCCGACCGGGACTCCCCCCCAACGAGCAGTACTTC
TRBV5-1,TRBJ2-7,.,CASTPRVSSYEQYF,TGCGCCAGCACTCCCAGGGTAAGCTCCTACGAGCAGTACTTC
TRBV18,TRBJ2-7,TRBD1,CASSPIRTGLYEQYF,TGTGCCAGCTCTCCCATCCGGACAGGACTGTACGAGCAGTACTTC
TRBV2,TRBJ2-3,TRBD2,CASSVGGIKDTQYF,TGTGCCAGCAGCGTGGGGGGGATCAAAGATACGCAGTATTTT
TRBV5-4,TRBJ2-5,TRBD2,CASSLRGVGETQYF,TGTGCCAGCAGCTTGCGGGGGGTAGGGGAGACCCAGTACTTC
TRBV7-3,TRBJ2-1,.,CASSLGENNEQFF,TGTGCCAGCAGCTTAGGTGAGAACAATGAGCAGTTCTTC
TRBV5-6,TRBJ2-2,TRBD1,CASSLVTGGTGELFF,TGTGCCAGCAGCTTGGTGACAGGGGGTACCGGGGAGCTGTTTTTT
TRBV14,TRBJ2-1,.,CASSQQGFPYNEQFF,TGTGCCAGCAGCCAGCAGGGGTTCCCCTACAATGAGCAGTTCTTC
TRBV4-2,TRBJ2-7,TRBD1,CASSQAGTGGSYEQYF,TGTGCCAGCAGCCAAGCCGGGACAGGGGGCTCCTACGAGCAGTACTTC
TRBV5-1,TRBJ2-2,TRBD1,CASSSGQGNTGELFF,TGCGCCAGCAGCTCGGGACAGGGGAACACCGGGGAGCTGTTTTTT
TRBV9,TRBJ2-3,.,CASSVEQGGADTQYF,TGTGCCAGCAGCGTAGAACAGGGAGGGGCAGATACGCAGTATTTT
TRBV6-6,TRBJ1-1,.,CASSYSRQRWEAFF,TGTGCCAGCAGTTACTCGCGACAGCGCTGGGAAGCTTTCTTT
TRBV2,TRBJ2-7,TRBD1,CASSFDPHGPGQGSYEQYF,TGTGCCAGCAGCTTCGACCCGCACGGACCGGGACAGGGTTCCTACGAGCAGTACTTC
TRBV30,TRBJ1-5,.,CAWSVPGISNQPQHF,TGTGCCTGGAGTGTCCCAGGTATAAGCAATCAGCCCCAGCATTTT
TRBV27,TRBJ1-6,.,CASSLSLSGRTYNSPLHF,TGTGCCAGCAGTTTATCCTTGTCGGGCAGGACTTATAATTCACCCCTCCACTTT
TRBV6-6,TRBJ1-6,.,CASSYGPQNSPLHF,TGTGCCAGCAGTTACGGGCCACAGAACTCACCCCTCCACTTT
TRBV5-1,TRBJ2-4,.,CASSLDPGKAKNIQYF,TGCGCCAGCAGCTTGGATCCGGGGAAGGCCAAAAACATTCAGTACTTC
TRBV5-4,TRBJ1-1,TRBD1,CASSLDRGHTEAFF,TGTGCCAGCAGTCTTGACAGGGGTCACACTGAAGCTTTCTTT
TRBV7-6,TRBJ1-1,.,CASSLQGGTEAFF,TGTGCCAGCAGCCTACAGGGTGGGACTGAAGCTTTCTTT
TRBV25-1,TRBJ2-5,.,CASSESHRFETQYF,TGTGCCAGCAGTGAATCTCACAGATTTGAGACCCAGTACTTC
TRBV19,TRBJ2-1,.,CASTMPSRGYNEQFF,TGTGCCAGTACTATGCCCTCCCGGGGCTACAATGAGCAGTTCTTC
TRBV5-1,TRBJ2-1,TRBD1,CASSLGDRGYNEQFF,TGCGCCAGCAGCTTGGGGGACAGGGGTTACAATGAGCAGTTCTTC
TRBV2,TRBJ2-2,.,CASSGQARNTGELFF,TGTGCCAGCAGTGGACAGGCGAGGAACACCGGGGAGCTGTTTTTT